These T cell receptor beta chains were read from a single sample in a study of T cell repertoires in cytomegalovirus infection. What these receptors recognize is not known. Each CDR3 protein is one row after TCRdb ran MiXCR on the reads. This table has some 71,000 distinct CDR3 sequences, approximately 30% appearing once. This sample comprised CD8+ T cells from cultured PBMCs, obtained from culture after CMV antigen stimulation. These receptors originate from a human donor in good health (CMV status not recorded). Some clones in this sample may be carry-over from other donors' samples. The CDR3 runs from the conserved cysteine through the conserved F or W. The order of the fields is clone size, V gene, J gene, D gene, CDR3 protein, CDR3 DNA. D genes are given only for firm matches. Clone size is stated in some rows and not others, as once, few, many or a class when expanded.

clone size: .; V gene: TRBV5-1; J gene: TRBJ2-7; D gene: TRBD2; CDR3 protein: CASSPGLDREQYF; CDR3 DNA: TGCGCCAGCAGCCCGGGACTAGATAGGGAGCAGTACTTC
clone size: many; V gene: TRBV7-6; J gene: TRBJ2-3; D gene: .; CDR3 protein: CASSLPGGDTQYF; CDR3 DNA: TGTGCCAGCAGCCTTCCAGGCGGAGATACGCAGTATTTT
clone size: few; V gene: TRBV12-5; J gene: TRBJ2-3; D gene: TRBD1; CDR3 protein: CASGNEGQGGDTQYF; CDR3 DNA: TGTGCTAGTGGCAACGAGGGACAAGGGGGCGATACGCAGTATTTT
clone size: many; V gene: TRBV12-3/TRBV12-4; J gene: TRBJ1-5; D gene: .; CDR3 protein: CASSRTVGNQPQHF; CDR3 DNA: TGTGCCAGCAGTCGGACAGTGGGCAATCAGCCCCAGCATTTT
clone size: .; V gene: TRBV7-9; J gene: TRBJ1-1; D gene: .; CDR3 protein: CASSLVSVRVRGTGTEAFF; CDR3 DNA: TGTGCCAGCAGCTTAGTTTCTGTTCGAGTTAGGGGGACTGGCACTGAAGCTTTCTTT
clone size: .; V gene: TRBV14; J gene: TRBJ2-7; D gene: .; CDR3 protein: CASSQVRHEQYF; CDR3 DNA: TGTGCCAGCAGCCAAGTCAGACACGAGCAGTACTTC
clone size: .; V gene: TRBV4-1; J gene: TRBJ2-7; D gene: .; CDR3 protein: CASSQDGGSVYEQYF; CDR3 DNA: TGCGCCAGCAGCCAAGATGGAGGTTCGGTCTACGAGCAGTACTTC
clone size: .; V gene: TRBV6-4; J gene: TRBJ1-6; D gene: .; CDR3 protein: CASRDSSYNSPLHF; CDR3 DNA: TGTGCCAGCAGGGACAGCTCCTATAATTCACCCCTCCACTTT
clone size: few; V gene: TRBV27; J gene: TRBJ1-5; D gene: TRBD1; CDR3 protein: CASSQGALNQPQHF; CDR3 DNA: TGTGCCAGCAGCCAGGGGGCGCTAAATCAGCCCCAGCATTTT
clone size: .; V gene: TRBV24-1; J gene: TRBJ2-3; D gene: .; CDR3 protein: CATSASGAGGFPPTQYF; CDR3 DNA: TGTGCCACCAGTGCCTCCGGGGCCGGAGGATTCCCCCCTACGCAGTATTTT
clone size: .; V gene: TRBV25-1; J gene: TRBJ2-5; D gene: TRBD1; CDR3 protein: CASSEYRDRGTETQYF; CDR3 DNA: TGTGCCAGCAGTGAATATAGGGACAGGGGAACAGAGACCCAGTACTTC
clone size: .; V gene: TRBV12-3/TRBV12-4; J gene: TRBJ2-3; D gene: TRBD2; CDR3 protein: CASSLRPSGSTDTQYF; CDR3 DNA: TGTGCCAGCAGTTTGAGGCCTAGCGGGAGCACAGATACGCAGTATTTT
clone size: few; V gene: TRBV27; J gene: TRBJ1-2; D gene: .; CDR3 protein: CASSSGRAEGYTF; CDR3 DNA: TGTGCCAGCAGTTCAGGACGAGCAGAAGGCTACACCTTC
clone size: once; V gene: TRBV5-4; J gene: TRBJ2-5; D gene: .; CDR3 protein: CASSFFGEMRDQETQYF; CDR3 DNA: TGTGCCAGCAGCTTTTTCGGGGAAATGCGAGACCAAGAGACCCAGTACTTC
clone size: many; V gene: TRBV7-2; J gene: TRBJ2-6; D gene: .; CDR3 protein: CASSLREGNSGANVLTF; CDR3 DNA: TGTGCCAGCAGCCTCCGTGAGGGGAACTCTGGGGCCAACGTCCTGACTTTC
clone size: .; V gene: TRBV6-5; J gene: TRBJ2-3; D gene: TRBD2; CDR3 protein: CASSYVAGADTQYF; CDR3 DNA: TGTGCCAGCAGTTACGTCGCGGGGGCAGATACGCAGTATTTT
clone size: .; V gene: TRBV5-4; J gene: TRBJ2-7; D gene: TRBD1; CDR3 protein: CASSLGVGGQGDYEQYF; CDR3 DNA: TGTGCCAGCAGCTTGGGAGTCGGGGGACAGGGGGACTACGAGCAGTACTTC
clone size: few; V gene: TRBV12-5; J gene: TRBJ1-1; D gene: TRBD1; CDR3 protein: CATTGNSNTEAFF; CDR3 DNA: TGTGCTACGACAGGGAATTCGAACACTGAAGCTTTCTTT
clone size: .; V gene: TRBV13; J gene: TRBJ2-7; D gene: .; CDR3 protein: CASRKQGASGEQYF; CDR3 DNA: TGTGCCAGCAGGAAACAGGGAGCGAGTGGCGAGCAGTACTTC
clone size: .; V gene: TRBV9; J gene: TRBJ1-3; D gene: .; CDR3 protein: CASSVGGDLRSGNTIYF; CDR3 DNA: TGTGCCAGCAGCGTAGGGGGGGACCTAAGATCCGGAAACACCATATATTTT
clone size: few; V gene: TRBV6-5; J gene: TRBJ1-2; D gene: .; CDR3 protein: CASSPDRSYGYTF; CDR3 DNA: TGTGCCAGCAGTCCAGACAGAAGCTATGGCTACACCTTC
clone size: many; V gene: TRBV12-5; J gene: TRBJ2-1; D gene: TRBD2; CDR3 protein: CASGRELAGDANEQFF; CDR3 DNA: TGTGCTAGTGGCCGAGAGCTAGCGGGAGACGCCAATGAGCAGTTCTTC
clone size: .; V gene: TRBV4-2; J gene: TRBJ1-2; D gene: .; CDR3 protein: CASSQVTGEGYYGYTF; CDR3 DNA: TGTGCCAGCAGCCAAGTAACGGGCGAGGGATACTATGGCTACACCTTC
clone size: many; V gene: TRBV5-6; J gene: TRBJ1-2; D gene: .; CDR3 protein: CASTDLGARGGYTF; CDR3 DNA: TGTGCCAGCACCGATTTGGGGGCCCGGGGTGGCTACACCTTC
clone size: few; V gene: TRBV4-3; J gene: TRBJ2-1; D gene: TRBD2; CDR3 protein: CASSPGLTYNEQFF; CDR3 DNA: TGCGCCAGCAGCCCGGGACTAACGTACAATGAGCAGTTCTTC
clone size: few; V gene: TRBV7-9; J gene: TRBJ1-2; D gene: .; CDR3 protein: CASSSQSLIVAYGYTF; CDR3 DNA: TGTGCCAGCAGCTCCCAATCCTTAATAGTGGCTTATGGCTACACCTTC
clone size: .; V gene: TRBV12-3/TRBV12-4; J gene: TRBJ2-1; D gene: TRBD1; CDR3 protein: CASSLGQQSSYNEQFF; CDR3 DNA: TGTGCCAGCAGCCTGGGACAGCAGAGCTCCTACAATGAGCAGTTCTTC
clone size: .; V gene: TRBV6-5; J gene: TRBJ1-5; D gene: .; CDR3 protein: CASSDRSSNQPQHF; CDR3 DNA: TGTGCCAGCAGTGACAGGTCCAGCAATCAGCCCCAGCATTTT
clone size: few; V gene: TRBV28; J gene: TRBJ2-1; D gene: TRBD1; CDR3 protein: CASTAEGQGNNEQFF; CDR3 DNA: TGTGCCAGCACCGCGGAGGGACAGGGGAACAATGAGCAGTTCTTC
clone size: .; V gene: TRBV6-1; J gene: TRBJ2-7; D gene: .; CDR3 protein: CASIEWEGRGTYEQYF; CDR3 DNA: TGTGCCAGCATCGAATGGGAGGGCAGGGGCACCTACGAGCAGTACTTC
clone size: .; V gene: TRBV27; J gene: TRBJ1-1; D gene: .; CDR3 protein: CASSSDPQGFAEAFF; CDR3 DNA: TGTGCCAGCAGTTCAGACCCACAGGGTTTCGCTGAAGCTTTCTTT
clone size: .; V gene: TRBV7-9; J gene: TRBJ2-7; D gene: TRBD1; CDR3 protein: CASSQRRGLGNEQYF; CDR3 DNA: TGTGCCAGCAGCCAAAGAAGGGGGCTAGGGAACGAGCAGTACTTC
clone size: .; V gene: TRBV7-9; J gene: TRBJ1-1; D gene: .; CDR3 protein: CASSLLITEAFF; CDR3 DNA: TGTGCCAGCAGCCTCCTGATCACTGAAGCTTTCTTT
clone size: medium-sized; V gene: TRBV11-1; J gene: TRBJ2-7; D gene: .; CDR3 protein: CASSLIGVGDEQYF; CDR3 DNA: TGTGCCAGCAGCTTAATTGGCGTAGGAGACGAGCAGTACTTC
clone size: many; V gene: TRBV4-3; J gene: TRBJ1-1; D gene: .; CDR3 protein: CASSLGGGSVGAFF; CDR3 DNA: TGCGCCAGCAGCCTAGGCGGAGGGTCCGTGGGTGCTTTCTTT
clone size: .; V gene: TRBV11-2; J gene: TRBJ2-1; D gene: TRBD2; CDR3 protein: CASSLWWTSGLGEQFF; CDR3 DNA: TGTGCCAGCAGCTTATGGTGGACTAGCGGCCTCGGTGAGCAGTTCTTC
clone size: .; V gene: TRBV4-1; J gene: TRBJ2-3; D gene: .; CDR3 protein: CASSQAIGGLSTDTQYF; CDR3 DNA: TGCGCCAGCAGCCAAGCTATCGGGGGCCTAAGCACAGATACGCAGTATTTT
clone size: .; V gene: TRBV11-2; J gene: TRBJ2-3; D gene: TRBD2; CDR3 protein: CASRGLAGADTQYF; CDR3 DNA: TGTGCCAGCAGGGGACTAGCGGGAGCAGATACGCAGTATTTT
clone size: many; V gene: TRBV7-6; J gene: TRBJ2-5; D gene: TRBD2; CDR3 protein: CASSGGLAAYQETQYF; CDR3 DNA: TGTGCCAGCAGCGGCGGTCTAGCGGCGTACCAAGAGACCCAGTACTTC
clone size: few; V gene: TRBV28; J gene: TRBJ1-3; D gene: TRBD1; CDR3 protein: CASSSDDRGPGNTIYF; CDR3 DNA: TGTGCCAGCAGTTCCGACGACAGGGGACCTGGAAACACCATATATTTT
clone size: .; V gene: TRBV7-9; J gene: TRBJ2-5; D gene: .; CDR3 protein: CASSLSLREPQYF; CDR3 DNA: TGTGCCAGCAGCTTATCCCTTCGCGAGCCCCAGTACTTC